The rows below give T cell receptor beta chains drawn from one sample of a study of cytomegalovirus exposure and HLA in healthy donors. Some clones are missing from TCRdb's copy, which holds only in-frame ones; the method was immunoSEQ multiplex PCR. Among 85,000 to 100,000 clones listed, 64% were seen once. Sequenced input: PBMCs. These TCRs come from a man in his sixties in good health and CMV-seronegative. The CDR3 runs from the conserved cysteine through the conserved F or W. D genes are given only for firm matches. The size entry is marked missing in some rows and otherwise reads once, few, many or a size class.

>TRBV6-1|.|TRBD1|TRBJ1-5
CASSDPTGYGQPQHF
TGTGCCAGCAGTGACCCGACAGGGTACGGGCAGCCCCAGCATTTT
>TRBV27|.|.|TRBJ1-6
CASYRGYNSPLHF
TGTGCCAGCTACCGCGGATATAATTCACCCCTCCACTTT
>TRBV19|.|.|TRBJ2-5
CASSIGRDETQYF
TGTGCCAGTAGTATCGGCAGGGATGAGACCCAGTACTTC
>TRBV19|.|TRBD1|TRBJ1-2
CASSMPTGGQRSNYGYTF
TGTGCCAGTAGTATGCCCACTGGGGGACAGCGCTCTAACTATGGCTACACCTTC
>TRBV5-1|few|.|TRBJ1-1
CASSLSQGNTEAFF
TGCGCCAGCAGCTTGTCTCAGGGGAACACTGAAGCTTTCTTT
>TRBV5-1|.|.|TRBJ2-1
CASSLGDFYNEQFF
TGCGCCAGCAGCTTGGGGGACTTCTACAATGAGCAGTTCTTC
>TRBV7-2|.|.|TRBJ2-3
CASSLVASNTDTQYF
TGTGCCAGCAGCTTAGTAGCGTCCAACACAGATACGCAGTATTTT
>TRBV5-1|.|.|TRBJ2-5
CASSLDRRGGQETQYF
TGCGCCAGCAGCTTGGACCGGAGGGGGGGCCAAGAGACCCAGTACTTC
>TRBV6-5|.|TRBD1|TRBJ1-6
CASIRTRTGNSPLHF
TGTGCCAGCATAAGAACCCGGACAGGGAATTCACCCCTCCACTTT
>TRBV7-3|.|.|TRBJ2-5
CASSLARLNKETQYF
TGTGCCAGCAGCTTGGCCAGGCTCAACAAGGAGACCCAGTACTTC
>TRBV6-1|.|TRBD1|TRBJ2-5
CASSERWTGLQQETQYF
TGTGCCAGCAGTGAAAGATGGACAGGGTTGCAACAAGAGACCCAGTACTTC
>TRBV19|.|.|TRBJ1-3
CASTHSTGGSGNTIYF
TGTGCCAGTACCCATTCCACCGGGGGCTCTGGAAACACCATATATTTT
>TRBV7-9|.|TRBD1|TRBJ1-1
CASSPRTGENTEAFF
TGTGCCAGCAGCCCCCGGACAGGGGAGAACACTGAAGCTTTCTTT
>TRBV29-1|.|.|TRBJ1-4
CSVGSPTNEKLFF
TGCAGCGTTGGCAGTCCAACTAATGAAAAACTGTTTTTT
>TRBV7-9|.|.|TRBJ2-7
CASSLVAGLMSEQYF
TGTGCCAGCAGCTTAGTGGCAGGGTTGATGTCCGAGCAGTACTTC
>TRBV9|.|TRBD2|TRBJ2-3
CASSVAGLAGGQVRDTQYF
TGTGCCAGCAGCGTAGCGGGACTAGCGGGGGGGCAGGTCAGAGATACGCAGTATTTT
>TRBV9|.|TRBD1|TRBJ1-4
CASSADLPGRGQAGEKLFF
TGTGCCAGCAGCGCCGATCTACCGGGCAGGGGGCAGGCGGGTGAAAAACTGTTTTTT
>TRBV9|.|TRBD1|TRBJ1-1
CASSVATGSTEAFF
TGTGCCAGCAGCGTTGCGACAGGGAGCACTGAAGCTTTCTTT
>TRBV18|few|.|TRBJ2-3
CASSPLLTDASTDTQYF
TGTGCCAGCTCACCTTTACTGACAGACGCTAGCACAGATACGCAGTATTTT
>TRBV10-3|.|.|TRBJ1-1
CAIREQGNTEAFF
TGTGCCATCAGGGAACAGGGGAACACTGAAGCTTTCTTT
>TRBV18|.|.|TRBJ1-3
CASSPPQGHIDTIYF
TGTGCCAGCTCACCGCCCCAGGGACATATCGACACCATATATTTT
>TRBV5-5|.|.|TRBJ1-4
CASSLAPNEKLFF
TGTGCCAGCAGCTTGGCCCCAAATGAAAAACTGTTTTTT
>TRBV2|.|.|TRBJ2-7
CASDPAGLSSYEQYF
TGTGCCAGCGACCCGGCAGGCCTGAGCTCCTACGAGCAGTACTTC
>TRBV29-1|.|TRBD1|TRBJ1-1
CSSLKRNRDRGRLDTEAFF
TGCAGCTCGCTCAAAAGGAACCGGGACAGGGGGCGGCTGGACACTGAAGCTTTCTTT
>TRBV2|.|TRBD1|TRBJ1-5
CASSGGQGQPQHF
TGTGCCAGCAGTGGTGGACAGGGTCAGCCCCAGCATTTT
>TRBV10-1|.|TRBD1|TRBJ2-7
CASSGQGAYEQYF
TGCGCCAGCAGCGGACAGGGAGCCTACGAGCAGTACTTC
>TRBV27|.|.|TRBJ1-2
CASSPYRAGEGYTF
TGTGCCAGCAGTCCGTATAGGGCAGGGGAAGGCTACACCTTC
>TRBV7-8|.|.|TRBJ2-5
CASSFFGAETQYF
TGTGCCAGCAGCTTTTTTGGGGCAGAGACCCAGTACTTC
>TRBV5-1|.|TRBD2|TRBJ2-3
CASSLGLTSGGETDTQYF
TGCGCCAGCAGCTTGGGCCTTACTAGCGGGGGTGAAACAGATACGCAGTATTTT
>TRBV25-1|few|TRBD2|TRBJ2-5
CASSETELAGVETQYF
TGTGCCAGCAGTGAGACCGAACTAGCGGGAGTAGAGACCCAGTACTTC
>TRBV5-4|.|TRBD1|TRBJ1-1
CASSQTGTGEAFF
TGTGCCAGCAGCCAGACCGGGACAGGTGAAGCTTTCTTT
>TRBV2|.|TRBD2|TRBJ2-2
CASSEYPTLAGGYASSVVGELFF
TGTGCCAGCAGTGAATATCCCACACTAGCGGGAGGGTATGCAAGTTCAGTAGTCGGGGAGCTGTTTTTT
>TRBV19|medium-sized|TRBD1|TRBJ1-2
CASSIIETGNYGYTF
TGTGCCAGTAGTATTATCGAGACAGGGAACTATGGCTACACCTTC
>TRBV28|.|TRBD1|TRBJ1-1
CASRRTGAPRAEAFF
TGTGCCAGCAGGAGAACAGGGGCCCCGCGTGCTGAAGCTTTCTTT
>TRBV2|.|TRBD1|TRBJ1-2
CASRRTGGAVWTF
TGTGCCAGCAGACGGACAGGGGGCGCGGTCTGGACCTTC
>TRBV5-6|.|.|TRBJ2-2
CASSLGAGARAGELFF
TGTGCCAGCAGCTTGGGTGCGGGGGCCCGGGCCGGGGAGCTGTTTTTT
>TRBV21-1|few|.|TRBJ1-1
CASSKSFKGMNTEAFF
TGTGCCAGCAGCAAATCATTTAAGGGGATGAACACTGAAGCTTTCTTT
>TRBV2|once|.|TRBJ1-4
CANSDRPGTNEKLFF
TGTGCCAACTCCGATCGACCGGGGACTAATGAAAAACTGTTTTTT
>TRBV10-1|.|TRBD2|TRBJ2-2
CASSPSGRTGELFF
TGCGCCAGCAGTCCCAGCGGGAGGACCGGGGAGCTGTTTTTT
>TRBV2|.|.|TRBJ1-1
CASSEAGQYTEAFF
TGTGCCAGCAGTGAAGCCGGACAGTACACTGAAGCTTTCTTT
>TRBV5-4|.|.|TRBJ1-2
CASSLVGGKGGYTF
TGTGCCAGCAGCTTGGTTGGGGGGAAGGGTGGCTACACCTTC
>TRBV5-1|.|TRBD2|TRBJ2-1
CASSLALPLAGGPYNEQFF
TGCGCCAGCAGCTTGGCCTTACCGCTAGCGGGAGGGCCGTACAATGAGCAGTTCTTC